This T cell receptor (beta chain) was sequenced in a study of T cell repertoires in cytomegalovirus infection. Study summary: Matching HLA type, along with CMV infection, was indicated by public TCR beta signatures. Study-level findings and limits: In two of eight donors, the top clonotype was HLA-C-restricted CMV-specific.

This clonotype was observed at least ten times. Antigen specificity is unknown. With 5 bases removed from V and 5 bases from J, the gap between germline ends came to 18 bases. This CDR3 is built from 15 residues. Germline V gene lookup returns CDR1 SGHTA and CDR2 FQGNSA. TCRdb reprocessed the reads with MiXCR, giving one entry per CDR3 protein. Among 200,000 to 300,000 distinct CDR3 sequences listed, approximately 9.2% were seen once. This chain links TRBV7-2 with TRBJ2-5; possible D gene TRBD2, 6 bases. Source material: PBMCs. This clonotype was sampled from a human donor in good health (CMV status not recorded). Some clones in this sample may be carry-over from other donors' samples. Here the CDR3 DNA reads TGTGCCAGCAGCCCGTCTGGGGGGTTTCGGGAGACCCAGTACTTC. This encodes CASSPSGGFRETQYF.